Presented here are 3 T cell receptor beta chains from one specimen sequenced in a study of a mutant IDH1 vaccine in newly diagnosed glioma. Clones were read by immunoSEQ multiplex PCR, and TCRdb kept only the in-frame ones, dropping some. This table holds fewer than 35,000 clones, roughly 78% found once. Time point given: week 35, safety follow-up. The vaccine gave 300 ug of a 20-mer mutant IDH1 peptide subcutaneously per dose. These TCRs' antigens remain unknown. The input for sequencing was PBMCs, taken from a glioma patient whose treatment included an IDH1 peptide vaccine. The receptors originated from a woman aged 40 to 50 with glioma.

This chain uses TRBV11-2 with TRBJ2-3, with 7 bases lining up with TRBD1. Germline trimming cut 5 bases from V and 3 bases from J; bases unmatched to any gene: 11. The germline V gene encodes CDR1 SGHAT and CDR2 FQNNGV. This CDR3 has 16 amino acids. CDR3 region: CASSQQGLSRTDTQYF. CDR3 DNA: TGTGCCAGCAGCCAACAGGGGTTGAGTCGGACAGATACGCAGTATTTT.

The chain carries TRBV9 and TRBJ1-2; maybe TRBD1 (5 bases). Germline V gives CDR1 SGDLS, CDR2 YYNGEE. CDR3 length: 12 amino acids. Trimming stripped 3 bases from V and 2 bases from J, with 5 bases between. DNA of the CDR3: TGTGCCAGCAGCGGGGGGAACTATGGCTACACCTTC. Encoded protein: CASSGGNYGYTF. The entire variable domain, with the rest obtained from reference TRBV9 and TRBJ1-2, is as follows: DSGVTQTPKHLITATGQRVTLRCSPRSGDLSVYWYQQSLDQGLQFLIQYYNGEERAKGNILERFSAQQFPDLHSELNLSSLELGDSALYFCASSGGNYGYTFGSGTRLTVV.

This clone has only a few counts. The J gene is TRBJ1-2, the V gene TRBV29-1; D call uncertain. The CDR3 has 13 amino acids. V lost 4 bases and J 5 bases, leaving 14 bases between the germline ends. CDR1 is SQVTM, CDR2 ANQGSEA, per germline. As DNA, the CDR3 is TGCAGCGTTGGAGAGGAGGGCGGGTATGGCTACACCTTC. It specifies CSVGEEGGYGYTF.